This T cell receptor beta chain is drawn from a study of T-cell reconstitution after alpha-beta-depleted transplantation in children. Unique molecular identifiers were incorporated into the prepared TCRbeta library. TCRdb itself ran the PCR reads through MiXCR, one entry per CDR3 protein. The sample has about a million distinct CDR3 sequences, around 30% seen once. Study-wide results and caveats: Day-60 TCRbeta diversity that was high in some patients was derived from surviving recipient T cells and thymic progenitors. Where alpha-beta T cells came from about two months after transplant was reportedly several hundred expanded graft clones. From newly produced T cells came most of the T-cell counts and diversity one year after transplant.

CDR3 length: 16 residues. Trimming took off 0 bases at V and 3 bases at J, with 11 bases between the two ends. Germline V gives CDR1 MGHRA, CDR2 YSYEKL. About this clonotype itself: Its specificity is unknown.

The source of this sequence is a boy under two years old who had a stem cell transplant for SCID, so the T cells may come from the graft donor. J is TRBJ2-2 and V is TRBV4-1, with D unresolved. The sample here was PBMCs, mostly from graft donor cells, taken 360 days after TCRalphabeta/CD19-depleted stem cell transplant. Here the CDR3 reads CASSQEGDLYTGELFF. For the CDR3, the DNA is TGCGCCAGCAGCCAAGAAGGAGACCTCTACACCGGGGAGCTGTTTTTT.